Listed below are T cell receptor beta chains from one sample, sequenced in a study of chemoradiotherapy in HPV16-positive cancers. Here immunoSEQ multiplex PCR was the method, and the copy in TCRdb shows in-frame clones only, minus some. The repertoire holds 15,000 to 20,000 clones, with roughly 91% as singletons. Sequences were derived from blood, sampled from a patient who underwent chemoradiotherapy. The receptor source for this set is a human donor with HPV-associated anogenital cancer. Both conserved end residues are part of each CDR3. D genes are given only for firm matches. Expanded clones are given a class, and other clones once, few, many or no size at all.

clone_size	d_call	v_call	j_call	cdr3_length	cdr3_nt	cdr3_aa
.	.	TRBV18	TRBJ1-1	13	TGTGCCAGCTCACCCGGGGAAAAAGCTGAAGCTTTCTTT	CASSPGEKAEAFF
few	TRBD1	TRBV6-1	TRBJ1-2	13	TGTGCCACCGCGGGACAGTCCTTCTATGGCTACACCTTC	CATAGQSFYGYTF
.	.	TRBV5-1	TRBJ1-4	16	TGCGCCAGCAGCTTGGAGCGGGGTGGGGCTAATGAAAAACTGTTTTTT	CASSLERGGANEKLFF
.	.	TRBV7-9	TRBJ1-1	14	TGTGCCAGCAGCATTGCCGGAGGCCACACTGAAGCTTTCTTT	CASSIAGGHTEAFF
.	TRBD1	TRBV27	TRBJ1-6	17	TGTGCCAGCAGTCCTGGACAGGGGGCATCGGCTAATTCACCCCTCCACTTT	CASSPGQGASANSPLHF
.	TRBD1	TRBV11-3	TRBJ2-2	17	TGTGCCAGCAGCCGACAGGGAACCCTTAAGAACACCGGGGAGCTGTTTTTT	CASSRQGTLKNTGELFF
.	.	TRBV6-1	TRBJ1-4	11	TGTGCCAGCAGGGTATACGAAAAACTGTTTTTT	CASRVYEKLFF
.	.	TRBV19	TRBJ2-2	14	TGTGCCAGTAGAAAGGGGCTAGGCACCGGGGAGCTGTTTTTT	CASRKGLGTGELFF
.	TRBD1	TRBV6-1	TRBJ1-5	16	TGTGCCAGCAGTGTCGGGACAGGAACCCACAATCAGCCCCAGCATTTT	CASSVGTGTHNQPQHF
.	.	TRBV27	TRBJ2-1	12	TGTGCCAGCAGTTCAGGGTGGAATGAGCAGTTCTTC	CASSSGWNEQFF
.	.	TRBV19	TRBJ1-2	14	TGTGCCAGTAGTATGAGAGGGGCAAACTATGGCTACACCTTC	CASSMRGANYGYTF
.	.	TRBV29-1	TRBJ2-7	14	TGCAGCGGAATAACAGGGAAGAGCTCCTACGAGCAGTACTTC	CSGITGKSSYEQYF
.	TRBD1	TRBV6-6	TRBJ1-2	16	TGTGCCAGCAGTTACTCTGGGGACAGGGCTGGGAATGGCTACACCTTC	CASSYSGDRAGNGYTF
.	.	TRBV19	TRBJ1-3	16	TGTGCCAGTAGGGCCGGCGGCCTGAGCTCTGGAAACACCATATATTTT	CASRAGGLSSGNTIYF
.	.	TRBV28	TRBJ2-1	16	TGTGCCAGCAGTCCCTGGGGACTTAGCTCCTACAATGAGCAGTTCTTC	CASSPWGLSSYNEQFF
.	.	TRBV6-5	TRBJ2-3	16	TGTGCCAGCAGTTCCTACCTTCAAGACAGTACAGATACGCAGTATTTT	CASSSYLQDSTDTQYF
.	TRBD2	TRBV2	TRBJ2-3	15	TGTGCCAGCAGTCTGGGACTAGCGGGGGCAGATACGCAGTATTTT	CASSLGLAGADTQYF
once	.	TRBV5-6	TRBJ2-7	16	TGTGCCAGCAGCTCCCCGGCCATGGCAGGGCCCTACGAGCAGTACTTC	CASSSPAMAGPYEQYF
.	.	TRBV19	TRBJ2-4	18	TGTGCCAGTAGTATAGATCCCGGGAGAGGGGGAACCAAAAACATTCAGTACTTC	CASSIDPGRGGTKNIQYF
.	.	TRBV28	TRBJ2-1	11	TGTGCCAGCAGTTCCTACCGACAGCAGTTCTTC	CASSSYRQQFF
.	TRBD1	TRBV18	TRBJ1-5	14	TGTGCCAGCTCGGAACAGGGGGGCAATCAGCCCCAGCATTTT	CASSEQGGNQPQHF
.	.	TRBV5-1	TRBJ1-1	14	TGCGCCAGCAGCTTGTGGGGTATCAACACTGAAGCTTTCTTT	CASSLWGINTEAFF
few	.	TRBV19	TRBJ2-3	15	TGTGCCAGTAGTGAGGGGTCAGGGAACGCAGATACGCAGTATTTT	CASSEGSGNADTQYF
.	.	TRBV29-1	TRBJ2-1	11	TGCAGCGTTGAAGATCAGGGTTTGAAGTTCTTC	CSVEDQGLKFF
.	TRBD1	TRBV5-4	TRBJ2-7	15	TGTGCCAGCAGCTTCCCCGGGACAGGGTCCTACGAGCAGTACTTC	CASSFPGTGSYEQYF